The clone carrying this T cell receptor beta chain appeared a few times. The source of the sample is a study of blood T cell repertoires in COVID-19. Overall study context: Acute and convalescent COVID-19 specimens originated in the United States, Italy and Spain.

Clones were sequenced by immunoSEQ multiplex PCR, and TCRdb holds only the in-frame ones, with some missing. In the table there are over 100,000 clones, about nine tenths of which are singletons. CDR3 length equals 12 residues. Trimming pared 4 bases from V and 7 bases from J, leaving 13 bases between. The germline V gene encodes CDR1 SQVTM and CDR2 ANQGSEA. The chain couples TRBV29-1 to TRBJ1-2; D call uncertain. The receptor was derived from a man in his fifties or sixties with acute or convalescent COVID-19. Sequencing was performed on peripheral blood. As DNA, the CDR3 is TGCAGCGTTGTGGAGCCGGGTGCTGGCTACACCTTC. Its translation: CSVVEPGAGYTF.